Below, 19 T cell receptor beta chains from the same sample are listed, as sequenced in a study of blood T cell repertoires in COVID-19 (dated by TCRdb to the early 2020s). Library preparation employed the immunoSEQ multiplex PCR assay. Here the immuneACCESS table is served through TCRdb, limited to in-frame sequences with V and J called. Missing clones are a known gap in these copies; in checked studies unresolved V genes cover under half, and the rest lacks a known reason. The sample has 150,000 or so clones on record, roughly 80% of them singletons. In total, the top ten clones hold about 5% of the sample. Sequenced input: PBMCs or T cells enriched from blood (not recorded which). These receptors were taken from a middle-aged woman with acute COVID-19.

V is TRBV6-5 and J is TRBJ1-2; D may be TRBD1 (6 bases). This CDR3 has 15 amino acids. Trimming took 5 bases from V and 8 from J, leaving 21 bases between them. Germline CDR1 and CDR2: MNHEY and SVGAGI. Written as DNA, the CDR3 is TGTGCCAGCAGTACTGCTGACAGGATGGGCGGAGGCTACACCTTC. This encodes CASSTADRMGGGYTF.

This clone was detected only a few times. This chain uses TRBV19 with TRBJ2-3; 9 nucleotides match TRBD1. V gave up 5 bases and J gave up 3 bases; unmatched junction bases: 9. This CDR3 is 16 amino acids long. Germline CDR1 and CDR2: LNHDA and SQIVND (reference sequence). DNA for the CDR3: TGTGCCAGTAGTGGGGGTGGACAGGGGTGGACAGATACGCAGTATTTT. It codes for CASSGGGQGWTDTQYF.

CDR3 in amino acids: CASSIDRVSNQPQHF. In DNA, the CDR3 is TGTGCCAGCAGCATAGACAGGGTGAGCAATCAGCCCCAGCATTTT. This chain joins TRBV21-1 and TRBJ1-5; no check of the table's D call, TRBD1, against the DNA was made. TRBV21-1 is a known pseudogene. This CDR3 region has 15 residues.

The chain employs TRBV2 and TRBJ2-4; TRBD1 might be the D (7 bases). The CDR3 contains 15 residues. The ends were cut back, 6 bases at V and 0 bases at J, with 12 bases in the middle. Germline V gene lookup returns CDR1 SNHLY and CDR2 FYNNEI. This chain's CDR3 is CASSGGQLAKNIQYF. The CDR3 coding sequence is TGTGCCAGCAGCGGGGGACAGTTAGCCAAAAACATTCAGTACTTC. Full variable domain (rest looked up from reference TRBV2 and TRBJ2-4): EPEVTQTPSHQVTQMGQEVILRCVPISNHLYFYWYRQILGQKVEFLVSFYNNEISEKSEIFDDQFSVERPDGSNFTLKIRSTKLEDSAMYFCASSGGQLAKNIQYFGAGTRLSVL.

The J gene is TRBJ2-1, the V gene TRBV7-2; D remains ambiguous. CDR1 SGHTA and CDR2 FQGNSA come from the germline V gene. The CDR3 is made up of 13 amino acids. V was pared by 5 bases and J by 9 bases, with 14 bases between. CDR3 coding DNA: TGTGCCAGCAGCCTCACCTCGTACGGTGAGCAGTTCTTC. Translating it yields CASSLTSYGEQFF.

The V and J genes are TRBV7-6 and TRBJ2-1; D possibly corresponds to TRBD2 (6 bases). This CDR3 is 15 amino acids long. Between the trimmed V and J ends, which lost 5 bases and 6 bases, there was a span of 17 bases. The germline gives CDR1 SGHVS, CDR2 FNYEAQ. The CDR3 DNA follows: TGTGCCAGCAGCAGTGGGACTGGCAGGTTCAATGAGCAGTTCTTC. Translated, it gives CASSSGTGRFNEQFF.

The chain links TRBV9 to TRBJ2-3; TRBD2 aligns across 12 bases. This CDR3 region has 17 residues. In germline, CDR1 is SGDLS, CDR2 YYNGEE. Trimming took 3 bases from V and 2 from J; bases not matched to a gene: 7. This chain's CDR3 is CASSGQLAGGPTDTQYF. Here the CDR3 DNA reads TGTGCCAGCAGCGGGCAACTAGCGGGAGGCCCCACAGATACGCAGTATTTT.

The V call is TRBV7-3, the J call TRBJ2-1; the match to TRBD2 covers 11 bases. Unmatched junction bases numbered 5, after V lost 6 bases and J lost 4 bases. The germline V gene encodes CDR1 SGHTA and CDR2 FQGTGA. This CDR3 contains 15 residues. The CDR3 spells CASSKGLAEYNEQFF. For the CDR3, the DNA is TGTGCCAGCAGTAAGGGACTAGCGGAATACAATGAGCAGTTCTTC. The variable domain in full, completed from reference TRBV7-3 and TRBJ2-1, reads GAGVSQTPSNKVTEKGKYVELRCDPISGHTALYWYRQSLGQGPEFLIYFQGTGAADDSGLPNDRFFAVRPEGSVSTLKIQRTERGDSAVYLCASSKGLAEYNEQFFGPGTRLTVL.

The sample holds one count of this clone. The chain is built from TRBV12-5 and TRBJ1-1; no clear D. The CDR3 spans 12 residues. Trimming removed 9 bases from V and 7 bases from J, with 15 bases in between. CDR1 is LGHNT, CDR2 FRNRAP, per germline. CDR3 region: CASSSIDNEAFF. The CDR3 DNA follows: TGTGCTAGCTCTTCCATTGACAATGAAGCTTTCTTT.

The genes are TRBV5-1 and TRBJ1-3; maybe TRBD1 (6 bases). CDR1 is SGHRS and CDR2 is YFSETQ in the germline V gene. Trimming pared 1 base from V and 0 bases from J, leaving 14 bases between. The CDR3 runs to 17 residues. The DNA of the CDR3 is TGCGCCAGCAGCTTGAACTCACAGGGCTACTCTGGAAACACCATATATTTT. This gives the protein CASSLNSQGYSGNTIYF.

This chain uses TRBV2 with TRBJ2-5; a possible D gene is TRBD1 (6 bases). This CDR3 is 15 amino acids long. V lost 2 bases, J lost 5 bases, and 15 bases lay in between. CDR1 is SNHLY, CDR2 FYNNEI, per germline. The chain's CDR3 is CASSERGSLWETQYF. The CDR3 nucleotides are TGTGCCAGCAGTGAAAGGGGGTCCCTTTGGGAGACCCAGTACTTC.

The rearrangement joins TRBV27 to TRBJ1-1; D is possibly TRBD1 (5 bases). Germline values: CDR1 MNHEY, CDR2 SMNVEV (reference sequence). V gave up 3 bases and J gave up 1 base, with 6 bases separating them. This CDR3 spans 13 amino acids. In DNA, the CDR3 is TGTGCCAGCAGTTTTCAGGGGAACACTGAAGCTTTCTTT. This translates into CASSFQGNTEAFF.

This clone was observed a few times. The chain has TRBV6-5 and TRBJ2-1, with D tentatively TRBD2 (5 bases). Looked up from germline, CDR1 is MNHEY and CDR2 is SVGAGI. The CDR3 sequence is 12 residues long. V lost 0 bases and J 8 bases, leaving 5 bases between the germline ends. The CDR3 nucleotides read TGTGCCAGCAGTTACTCGGGAGATGAGCAGTTCTTC. Its translation: CASSYSGDEQFF.

The V call is TRBV5-1, the J call TRBJ2-1; 9 bases match TRBD2. V shed 4 bases, J shed 9 bases, and the junction held 14 bases outside the gene matches. The CDR3 extends over 16 amino acids. In germline, CDR1 is SGHRS, CDR2 YFSETQ. CDR3 DNA sequence: TGCGCCAGCAGCCTCGAGGTTGTTAGCGGGAGATCTGAGCAGTTCTTC. Encoded protein: CASSLEVVSGRSEQFF.

The chain combines TRBV27 with TRBJ2-5; 9 positions match TRBD2. Germline V gene data show CDR1 as MNHEY and CDR2 as SMNVEV (reference sequence). CDR3 length equals 16 residues. Unmatched junction bases numbered 10, after V lost 3 bases and J lost 5 bases. The CDR3 sequence: CASSFAGAGGGETQYF. CDR3 nucleotides: TGTGCCAGCAGTTTTGCGGGTGCGGGAGGGGGGGAGACCCAGTACTTC.

The rearrangement uses TRBV4-1 and TRBJ2-1; D is undetermined. From germline, CDR1 is MGHRA and CDR2 YSYEKL. V dropped 0 bases and J dropped 4 bases, with 10 bases sitting between them. This CDR3 contains 15 residues. This CDR3 is CASSQDTSPYNEQFF. For the CDR3, the DNA is TGCGCCAGCAGCCAAGATACGAGCCCATACAATGAGCAGTTCTTC.

V is TRBV4-1 and J is TRBJ2-1; a weak D match, TRBD1 (7 bases). Trimming cost V 0 bases and J 4 bases, with 16 bases left between them. CDR1 and CDR2 from the germline V gene are MGHRA and YSYEKL. This CDR3 contains 17 residues. This CDR3 is CASSQDPGRGVYNEQFF. In nucleotides, the CDR3 is TGCGCCAGCAGCCAAGATCCGGGCAGGGGGGTATACAATGAGCAGTTCTTC.

V gene TRBV30 combines with J gene TRBJ1-1; the D gene is possibly TRBD1 (6 bases). Germline V CDR1 and CDR2: GTSNPN, SVGIG (reference sequence). The CDR3 is 13 amino acids. V was trimmed by 0 bases and J by 6 bases, leaving 11 bases between them. DNA for the CDR3: TGTGCCTGGAGTGTCGGGAGGGGGGCTGAAGCTTTCTTT. Amino acid sequence: CAWSVGRGAEAFF.

This clone was seen once. V gene TRBV5-5 combines with J gene TRBJ2-1; 12 nucleotides line up with TRBD1. V was clipped by 0 bases and J by 15 bases; unmatched bases: 1. This CDR3 is 12 amino acids long. Germline V gene data show CDR1 as SGHKS and CDR2 as YYEKEE (reference sequence). CDR3 nucleotides: TGTGCCAGCAGCTTGGGGGACAGGGGGCTGTTCTTC. It codes for CASSLGDRGLFF.